A selection of T cell receptor beta chains follows, all from one sample in a study of CD8 T cells in ankylosing spondylitis. TCRdb independently ran MiXCR on the 5' RACE reads; one entry per CDR3 protein. The sample holds tens of thousands of distinct CDR3 sequences, about 17% seen once. Sequenced input: blood. The origin of the receptors is a male donor with ankylosing spondylitis or in good health (not recorded which). CDR3s include the opening cysteine and the closing phenylalanine or tryptophan. The order of the fields is V gene, D gene, J gene, clone size, CDR3 DNA, CDR3 protein. A D gene is named only where the DNA matches it firmly. The size entry is marked missing in some rows and otherwise reads once, few, many or a size class.

TRBV28	-	TRBJ2-1	many	TGTGCCAGCAGTTTTGGGTGGACTCACTCCTACAATGAGCAGTTCTTC	CASSFGWTHSYNEQFF
TRBV11-1	-	TRBJ1-2	few	TGTGCCAGCAGCCCCCCGGGGACTTATGGCTACACCTTC	CASSPPGTYGYTF
TRBV5-1	TRBD2	TRBJ2-1	few	TGCGCCAGCAGCTCGGCTAGCGGGAGGGCCTCATCTGAGCAGTTCTTC	CASSSASGRASSEQFF
TRBV20-1	-	TRBJ2-2	-	TGCAGTGCTAGAGATGTAGCGAACACCGGGGAGCTGTTTTTT	CSARDVANTGELFF
TRBV7-3	-	TRBJ2-2	-	TGTGCCAGCAGCACCTCCGGGACAAGGGCCGGGGAGCTGTTTTTT	CASSTSGTRAGELFF
TRBV20-1	-	TRBJ2-3	-	TGCAGTGCAAGTCGGGGCCTTAGCACAGATACGCAGTATTTT	CSASRGLSTDTQYF
TRBV7-2	-	TRBJ2-3	many	TGTGCCAGCAGCTTACCGGGTACAGATACGCAGTATTTT	CASSLPGTDTQYF
TRBV20-1	-	TRBJ1-5	few	TGCAGTGCTAGAGTTCGCGGCAGGAGCAATCAGCCCCAGCATTTT	CSARVRGRSNQPQHF
TRBV5-6	TRBD1	TRBJ2-1	many	TGTGCCAGCAGCGAGGACAGGGGAATATACAATGAGCAGTTCTTC	CASSEDRGIYNEQFF
TRBV12-3/TRBV12-4	-	TRBJ1-1	-	TGTGCCAGCAGTTTGGTCCAAGGGGCTCCCACTGAAGCTTTCTTT	CASSLVQGAPTEAFF
TRBV28	-	TRBJ1-1	few	TGTGCCAGCAGATTTGAGGGATCGGTGAACACTGAAGCTTTCTTT	CASRFEGSVNTEAFF
TRBV12-3/TRBV12-4	-	TRBJ2-7	few	TGTGCCAGCAGCCAAGGACAGAGCTCCTACGAGCAGTACTTC	CASSQGQSSYEQYF
TRBV19	TRBD2	TRBJ2-2	-	TGTGCCAGTAAAAAGCGGGAGTGGACCGGGGAGCTGTTTTTT	CASKKREWTGELFF
TRBV6-5	TRBD2	TRBJ2-5	few	TGTGCCAGCAGTTCTCCGGGACTAGCGGGAGAGGTCCAGTACTTC	CASSSPGLAGEVQYF
TRBV7-8	TRBD2	TRBJ2-1	few	TGTGCCAGCAGCTCTAGCGGGAGCTACAATGAGCAGTTCTTC	CASSSSGSYNEQFF
TRBV20-1	-	TRBJ1-1	-	TGCAGTGCCTCTGGGGTCACTGAAGCTTTCTTT	CSASGVTEAFF
TRBV29-1	-	TRBJ2-3	-	TGCAGCGTGGTGAGGTGGGAGACAGATACGCAGTATTTT	CSVVRWETDTQYF
TRBV12-3/TRBV12-4	TRBD2	TRBJ2-5	-	TGTGCCAGCAGCCTACTAGCGGGACAAGAGACCCAGTACTTC	CASSLLAGQETQYF
TRBV20-1	-	TRBJ2-1	-	TGCAGTGCTAGGTCGGTTGGCGGACCTGCCTACGATGAGCAGTTCTTC	CSARSVGGPAYDEQFF
TRBV12-3/TRBV12-4	-	TRBJ2-7	-	TGTGCCAGCAGCCTTGTCGGGGGAAGAAACGAGCAGTACTTC	CASSLVGGRNEQYF
TRBV27	TRBD2	TRBJ2-5	-	TGTGCCAGCAGTTTAGCTAGCGGGAAGGTGCAAGAGACCCAGTACTTC	CASSLASGKVQETQYF
TRBV4-3	TRBD1	TRBJ2-1	few	TGCGCCAGCAGCCAAGATCCCAGGGGGTGGTACAATGAGCAGTTCTTC	CASSQDPRGWYNEQFF
TRBV6-2/TRBV6-3	TRBD1	TRBJ2-1	-	TGTGCCAGCAGCTCCGGGACAGGGGGTGCTGAGCAGTTCTTC	CASSSGTGGAEQFF
TRBV3-1	-	TRBJ1-1	-	TGTGCCAGCAGCCAGTTAAGGGGGGTGAGCACTGAAGCTTTCTTT	CASSQLRGVSTEAFF
TRBV6-5	-	TRBJ2-4	-	TGTGCCAGCAGTTACGGGGGGCCCCAAAACATTCAGTACTTC	CASSYGGPQNIQYF
TRBV29-1	-	TRBJ2-1	few	TGCAGCGTTGAAGATATAGAGGGTCTAGCCAGCAATGAGCAGTTCTTC	CSVEDIEGLASNEQFF
TRBV20-1	-	TRBJ1-1	few	TGCAGTGCTAGTAAAGGCGGCACCCCTGAAGCTTTCTTT	CSASKGGTPEAFF
TRBV3-1	-	TRBJ2-1	-	TGTGCCAGCGCTGCCCGGAATGAGCAGTTCTTC	CASAARNEQFF
TRBV4-1	-	TRBJ2-7	few	TGCGCCAGCAGCCAGCGCTCCGGGCAGAGCTCCTACGAGCAGTACTTC	CASSQRSGQSSYEQYF
TRBV12-3/TRBV12-4	TRBD2	TRBJ2-3	-	TGTGCCAGCAGTTCCAGGACTAGCGGGGGCACAGATACGCAGTATTTT	CASSSRTSGGTDTQYF
TRBV29-1	-	TRBJ2-1	-	TGCAGCGTTGGTGGAGGGGGCGACTCCAGCTCCTACAATGAGCAGTTCTTC	CSVGGGGDSSSYNEQFF
TRBV6-5	-	TRBJ2-1	few	TGTGCCAGCAGTTACTCGGGTCCCGAGGAGCAGTTCTTC	CASSYSGPEEQFF
TRBV7-9	-	TRBJ2-4	-	TGTGCCAGCAGCCTCGGACCCCGGAACATTCAGTACTTC	CASSLGPRNIQYF
TRBV6-5	-	TRBJ2-1	few	TGTGCCAGCAGTTCCCTCCGGGGGAGCGGCGGTAGCTCCTACAATGAGCAGTTCTTC	CASSSLRGSGGSSYNEQFF
TRBV15	-	TRBJ2-1	many	TGTGCCACCAGCAGAGGGTACGGCGGGGATGAGCAGTTCTTC	CATSRGYGGDEQFF
TRBV7-3	-	TRBJ2-2	few	TGTGCCAGCAGCTTAGAGCTAGCTTCCGGGGAGCTGTTTTTT	CASSLELASGELFF
TRBV5-1	-	TRBJ2-1	-	TGCGCCAGCAGCCCAAACAGGACGAACAATGAGCAGTTCTTC	CASSPNRTNNEQFF
TRBV6-2/TRBV6-3	-	TRBJ2-2	-	TGTGCCAGCAGTTATGGGACCTACGGGGAGCTGTTTTTT	CASSYGTYGELFF
TRBV5-1	-	TRBJ2-1	-	TGCGCCAGCAGCTTGGACGGTCAGAGGAAGGATGAGCAGTTCTTC	CASSLDGQRKDEQFF
TRBV2	-	TRBJ2-3	-	TGTGCCAGCAGTGAAGACAGGAGCACAGATACGCAGTATTTT	CASSEDRSTDTQYF
TRBV12-3/TRBV12-4	TRBD2	TRBJ2-3	few	TGTGCCAGCAGTCCTAGCGGGGGAGGGGGCACAGATACGCAGTATTTT	CASSPSGGGGTDTQYF
TRBV29-1	-	TRBJ1-1	-	TGCAGCGTTGGGGGGGCCACTGAAGCTTTCTTT	CSVGGATEAFF
TRBV5-1	TRBD2	TRBJ2-1	-	TGCGCCAGCAGCTCGAATAGCGGGACTCCCTACAATGAGCAGTTCTTC	CASSSNSGTPYNEQFF
TRBV3-1	TRBD2	TRBJ2-1	-	TGTGCCAGCAGGGATAGCGGGGGCTACAATGAGCAGTTCTTC	CASRDSGGYNEQFF
TRBV20-1	TRBD2	TRBJ2-1	few	TGCAGTGCGTCAGCTAGCGGGAGATTCTTTGAGCAGTTCTTC	CSASASGRFFEQFF
TRBV7-2	TRBD2	TRBJ2-3	-	TGTGCCAGCAGACCCCGGACTAGCGGGGGTCTAGATACGCAGTATTTT	CASRPRTSGGLDTQYF
TRBV12-3/TRBV12-4	-	TRBJ2-3	-	TGTGCCAGCAGTTTAGCCGGAGGAGATACGCAGTATTTT	CASSLAGGDTQYF
TRBV5-1	TRBD1	TRBJ2-3	-	TGCGCCAGCAGCTTGGTGACAGGGCGCACAGATACGCAGTATTTT	CASSLVTGRTDTQYF
TRBV28	TRBD1	TRBJ1-4	-	TGTGCCAGCAGACGGGACAGAACTAATGAAAAACTGTTTTTT	CASRRDRTNEKLFF
TRBV20-1	-	TRBJ2-3	few	TGCAGTGCGGACATAAGCCCGTATGCTAGCACAGATACGCAGTATTTT	CSADISPYASTDTQYF
TRBV27	-	TRBJ2-7	few	TGTGCCAGCAGTTTTAGGGACGAGCAGTACTTC	CASSFRDEQYF
TRBV24-1	TRBD2	TRBJ2-1	-	TGTGCCACCAGTGACGGACTAGCGGACAATGAGCAGTTCTTC	CATSDGLADNEQFF
TRBV20-1	TRBD1	TRBJ2-5	-	TGCAGTGCTAGAGATAAGGGGGCCGGTGAGACCCAGTACTTC	CSARDKGAGETQYF
TRBV14	-	TRBJ2-1	-	TGTGCCAGCAGCCCATACTGGGATGAGCAGTTCTTC	CASSPYWDEQFF